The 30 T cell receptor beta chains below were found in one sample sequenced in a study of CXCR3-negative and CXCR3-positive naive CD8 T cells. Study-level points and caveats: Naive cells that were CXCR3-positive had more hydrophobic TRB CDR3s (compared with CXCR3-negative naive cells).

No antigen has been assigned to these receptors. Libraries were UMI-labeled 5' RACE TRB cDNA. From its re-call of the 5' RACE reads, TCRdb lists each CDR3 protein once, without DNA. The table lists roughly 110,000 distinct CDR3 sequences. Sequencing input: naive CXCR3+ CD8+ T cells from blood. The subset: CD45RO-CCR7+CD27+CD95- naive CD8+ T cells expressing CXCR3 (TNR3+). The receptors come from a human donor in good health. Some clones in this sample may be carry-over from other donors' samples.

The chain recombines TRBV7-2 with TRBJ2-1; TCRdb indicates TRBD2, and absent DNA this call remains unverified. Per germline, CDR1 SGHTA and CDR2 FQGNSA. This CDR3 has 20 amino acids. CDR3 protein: CASSQEGLLAVPSSYNEQFF.

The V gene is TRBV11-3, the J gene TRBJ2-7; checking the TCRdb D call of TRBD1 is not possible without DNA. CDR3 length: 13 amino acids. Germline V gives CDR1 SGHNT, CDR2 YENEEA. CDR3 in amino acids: CASSLRDGYEQYF. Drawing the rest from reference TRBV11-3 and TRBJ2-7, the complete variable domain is EAGVVQSPRYKIIEKKQPVAFWCNPISGHNTLYWYLQNLGQGPELLIRYENEEAVDDSQLPKDRFSAERLKGVDSTLKIQPAELGDSAVYLCASSLRDGYEQYFGPGTRLTVT.

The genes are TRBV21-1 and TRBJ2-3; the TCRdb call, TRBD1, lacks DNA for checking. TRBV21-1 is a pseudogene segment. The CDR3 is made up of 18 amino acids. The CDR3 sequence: CASSKALLGQGYTDTQYF.

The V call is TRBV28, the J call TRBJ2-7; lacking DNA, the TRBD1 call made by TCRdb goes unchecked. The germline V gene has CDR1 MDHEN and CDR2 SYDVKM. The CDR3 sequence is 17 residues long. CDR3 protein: CASSTSTGGWEPYEQYF. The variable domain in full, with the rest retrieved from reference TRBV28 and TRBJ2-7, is DVKVTQSSRYLVKRTGEKVFLECVQDMDHENMFWYRQDPGLGLRLIYFSYDVKMKEKGDIPEGYSVSREKKERFSLILESASTNQTSMYLCASSTSTGGWEPYEQYFGPGTRLTVT.

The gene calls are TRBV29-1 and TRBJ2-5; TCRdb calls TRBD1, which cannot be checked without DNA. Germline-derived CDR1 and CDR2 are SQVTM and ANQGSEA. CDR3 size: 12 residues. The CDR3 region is CSVVGVLETQYF.

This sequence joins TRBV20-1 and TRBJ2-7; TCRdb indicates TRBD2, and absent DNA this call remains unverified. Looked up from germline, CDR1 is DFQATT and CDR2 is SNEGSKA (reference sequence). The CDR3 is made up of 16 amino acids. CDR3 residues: CSAHTAETSGFGEQYF.

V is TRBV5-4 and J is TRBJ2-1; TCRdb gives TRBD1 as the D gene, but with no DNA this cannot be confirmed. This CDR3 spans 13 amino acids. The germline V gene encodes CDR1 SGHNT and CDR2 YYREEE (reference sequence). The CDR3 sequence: CASGGQGNNEQFF.

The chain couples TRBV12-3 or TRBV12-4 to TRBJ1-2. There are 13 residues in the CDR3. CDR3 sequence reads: CASSFGQNYGYTF.

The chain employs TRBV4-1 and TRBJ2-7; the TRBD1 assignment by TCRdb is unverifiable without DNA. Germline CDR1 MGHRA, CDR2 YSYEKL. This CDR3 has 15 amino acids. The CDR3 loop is CASSQVTGVSYEQYF.

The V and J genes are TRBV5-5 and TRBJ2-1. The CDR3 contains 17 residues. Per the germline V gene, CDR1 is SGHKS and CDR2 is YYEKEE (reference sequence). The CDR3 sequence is CASSVSMDRALDNEQFF.

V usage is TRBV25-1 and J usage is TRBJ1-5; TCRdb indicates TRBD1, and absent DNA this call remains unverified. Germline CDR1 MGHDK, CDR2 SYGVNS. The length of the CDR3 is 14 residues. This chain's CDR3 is CASSWSGEGQPQHF. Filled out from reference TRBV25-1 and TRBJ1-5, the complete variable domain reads EADIYQTPRYLVIGTGKKITLECSQTMGHDKMYWYQQDPGMELHLIHYSYGVNSTEKGDLSSESTVSRIRTEHFPLTLESARPSHTSQYLCASSWSGEGQPQHFGDGTRLSIL.

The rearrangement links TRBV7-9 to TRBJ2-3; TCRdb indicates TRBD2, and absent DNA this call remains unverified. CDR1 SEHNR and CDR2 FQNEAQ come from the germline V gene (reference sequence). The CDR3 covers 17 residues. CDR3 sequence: CASSLRRLAGRSDTQYF.

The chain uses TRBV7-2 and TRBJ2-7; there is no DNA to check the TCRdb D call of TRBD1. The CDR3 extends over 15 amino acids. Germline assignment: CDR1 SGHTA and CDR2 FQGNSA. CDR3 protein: CASSLGGTGVHEQYF.

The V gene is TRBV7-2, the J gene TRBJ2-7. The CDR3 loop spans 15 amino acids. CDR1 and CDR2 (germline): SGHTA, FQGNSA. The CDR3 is CASSLAVSSSYEQYF.

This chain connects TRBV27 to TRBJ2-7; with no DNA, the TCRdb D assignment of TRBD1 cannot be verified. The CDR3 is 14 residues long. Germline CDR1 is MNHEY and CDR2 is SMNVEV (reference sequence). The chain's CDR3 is CASRPLTGGNEQYF.

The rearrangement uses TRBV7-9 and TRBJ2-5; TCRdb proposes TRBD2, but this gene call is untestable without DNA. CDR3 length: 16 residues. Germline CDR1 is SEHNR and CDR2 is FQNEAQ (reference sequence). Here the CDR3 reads CASISFGLDFQETQYF.

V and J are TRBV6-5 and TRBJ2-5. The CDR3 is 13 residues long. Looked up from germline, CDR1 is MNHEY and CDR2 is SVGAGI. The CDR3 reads CASSYSKRETQYF.

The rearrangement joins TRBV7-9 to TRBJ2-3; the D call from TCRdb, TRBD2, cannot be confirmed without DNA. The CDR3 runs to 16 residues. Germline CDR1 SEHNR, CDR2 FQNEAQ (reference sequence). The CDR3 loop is CASSLGLALLTDTQYF.

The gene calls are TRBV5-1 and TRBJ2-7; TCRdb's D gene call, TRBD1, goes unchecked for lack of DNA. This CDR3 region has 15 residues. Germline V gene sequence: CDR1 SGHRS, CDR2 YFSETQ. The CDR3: CASSIGQGMAYEQYF.

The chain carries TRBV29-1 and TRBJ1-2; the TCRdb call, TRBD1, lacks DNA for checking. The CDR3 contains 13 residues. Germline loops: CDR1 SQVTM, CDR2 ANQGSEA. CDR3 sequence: CSAPDRLDYGYTF.

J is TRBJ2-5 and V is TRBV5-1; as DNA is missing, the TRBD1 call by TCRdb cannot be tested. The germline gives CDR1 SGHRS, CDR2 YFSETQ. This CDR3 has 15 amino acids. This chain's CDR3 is CASSLEKGGPETQYF.

This chain's CDR3 is CASSPPPGTAFYEQYF. This rearrangement joins TRBV6-2 or TRBV6-3 to TRBJ2-7; TCRdb proposes TRBD1, but this gene call is untestable without DNA. The CDR3 runs 16 residues. Germline V gene lookup returns CDR1 MNHEY and CDR2 SVGEGT.

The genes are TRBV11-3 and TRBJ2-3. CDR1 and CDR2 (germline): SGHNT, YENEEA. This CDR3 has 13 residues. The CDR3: CASSSSYPDTQYF.

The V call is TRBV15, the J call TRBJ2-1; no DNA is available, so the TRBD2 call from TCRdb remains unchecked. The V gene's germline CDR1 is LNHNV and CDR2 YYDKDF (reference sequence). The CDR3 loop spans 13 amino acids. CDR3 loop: CATSKTGSNEQFF. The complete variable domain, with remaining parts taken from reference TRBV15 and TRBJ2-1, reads DAMVIQNPRYQVTQFGKPVTLSCSQTLNHNVMYWYQQKSSQAPKLLFHYYDKDFNNEADTPDNFQSRRPNTSFCFLDIRSPGLGDTAMYLCATSKTGSNEQFFGPGTRLTVL.

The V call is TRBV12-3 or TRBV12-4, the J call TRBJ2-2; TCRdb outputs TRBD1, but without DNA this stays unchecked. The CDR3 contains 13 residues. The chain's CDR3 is CAWDFSNTGELFF.

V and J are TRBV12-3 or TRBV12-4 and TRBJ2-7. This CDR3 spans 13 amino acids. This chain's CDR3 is CASSLAGAHEQYF.

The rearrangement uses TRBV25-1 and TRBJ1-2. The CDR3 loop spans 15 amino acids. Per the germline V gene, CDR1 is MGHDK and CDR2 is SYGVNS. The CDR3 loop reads CASSEYLGDSGGYTF.

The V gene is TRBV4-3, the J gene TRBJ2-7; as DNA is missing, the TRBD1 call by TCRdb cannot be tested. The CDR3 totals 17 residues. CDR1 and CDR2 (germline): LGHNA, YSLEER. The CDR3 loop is CASSQAFGGLISYEQYF.

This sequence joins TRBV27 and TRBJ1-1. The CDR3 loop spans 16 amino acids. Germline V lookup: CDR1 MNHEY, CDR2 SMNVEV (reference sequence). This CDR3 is CASSLSSGGPSTEAFF.

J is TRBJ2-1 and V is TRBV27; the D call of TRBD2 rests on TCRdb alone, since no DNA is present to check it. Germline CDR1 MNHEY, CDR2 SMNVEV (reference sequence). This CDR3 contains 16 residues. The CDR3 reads CASATSGGASYNEQFF.